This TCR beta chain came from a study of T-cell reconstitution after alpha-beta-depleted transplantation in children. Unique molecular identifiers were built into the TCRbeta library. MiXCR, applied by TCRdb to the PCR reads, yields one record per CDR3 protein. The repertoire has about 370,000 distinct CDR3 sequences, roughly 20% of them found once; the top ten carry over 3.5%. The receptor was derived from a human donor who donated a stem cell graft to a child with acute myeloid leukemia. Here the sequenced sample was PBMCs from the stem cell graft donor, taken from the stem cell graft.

The CDR3 sequence: CASSGPRDREAYEQYF. In DNA form, the CDR3 reads TGTGCCAGCAGTGGGCCCAGAGACAGGGAGGCCTACGAGCAGTACTTC. V is TRBV2 and J is TRBJ2-7; a weak D match, TRBD1 (7 bases). The germline V gene encodes CDR1 SNHLY and CDR2 FYNNEI. The CDR3 runs 16 residues. The ends were cut back, 4 bases at V and 2 bases at J, with 18 bases in the middle. The full variable domain, completed using reference TRBV2 and TRBJ2-7, is EPEVTQTPSHQVTQMGQEVILRCVPISNHLYFYWYRQILGQKVEFLVSFYNNEISEKSEIFDDQFSVERPDGSNFTLKIRSTKLEDSAMYFCASSGPRDREAYEQYFGPGTRLTVT.